A selection of T cell receptor beta chains follows, all from one sample in a study of blood T cell repertoires in COVID-19. Only in-frame clones appear in the TCRdb table, and some are missing; sequencing was by immunoSEQ multiplex PCR. Among some 260,000 clones listed, 87% were seen once. Sequences were obtained from peripheral blood. The origin of the receptors is a man between 18 and 35 years old with active or convalescent COVID-19. Both conserved end residues are trimmed from each CDR3. The order of the fields is J gene, V gene, CDR3 protein.

J gene: TRBJ2-1
V gene: TRBV11-2
CDR3 protein: ADSGGGGLYNEQF

J gene: TRBJ2-5
V gene: TRBV28
CDR3 protein: ASNWGRGETQY

J gene: TRBJ2-7
V gene: TRBV19
CDR3 protein: ASSTRGGYYEQY

J gene: TRBJ2-1
V gene: TRBV5-1
CDR3 protein: ASSLDSYNEQF

J gene: TRBJ2-7
V gene: TRBV27
CDR3 protein: ASSGVVGRYEQY

J gene: TRBJ2-3
V gene: TRBV13
CDR3 protein: ASSLRQGATDTQY

J gene: TRBJ1-1
V gene: TRBV5-1
CDR3 protein: ASSLTGAKNTEAF

J gene: TRBJ1-4
V gene: TRBV7-9
CDR3 protein: ASSSMGADEKLF

J gene: TRBJ2-1
V gene: TRBV4-3
CDR3 protein: ASSQDPERDGYNEQF

J gene: TRBJ2-3
V gene: TRBV7-2
CDR3 protein: ASSSRHQTVSTDTQY

J gene: TRBJ1-4
V gene: TRBV28
CDR3 protein: ASSLLGREKLF

J gene: TRBJ2-7
V gene: TRBV10-3
CDR3 protein: AIKQTGYAYEQY

J gene: TRBJ2-7
V gene: TRBV12-3/TRBV12-4
CDR3 protein: ASSLSSSYEQC

J gene: TRBJ1-6
V gene: TRBV7-9
CDR3 protein: ASSLGGQPLH

J gene: TRBJ2-2
V gene: TRBV7-2
CDR3 protein: ASSLTAGLPGGELF

J gene: TRBJ1-2
V gene: TRBV7-2
CDR3 protein: ASSLAGQNYGYT

J gene: TRBJ2-3
V gene: TRBV27
CDR3 protein: ASSQGPLGDTQY

J gene: TRBJ2-7
V gene: TRBV6-2/TRBV6-3
CDR3 protein: ASSWSGTGAYEQY

J gene: TRBJ2-7
V gene: TRBV23-1
CDR3 protein: ASSHFFPRQGAIYEQY

J gene: TRBJ1-1
V gene: TRBV11-2
CDR3 protein: ASSLEGSANTEAF

J gene: TRBJ2-5
V gene: TRBV9
CDR3 protein: ASSVATGSSGKETQY

J gene: TRBJ2-6
V gene: TRBV4-3
CDR3 protein: ASSKASLGNGANVLT

J gene: TRBJ2-1
V gene: TRBV5-4
CDR3 protein: ASSSENRVSEQF

J gene: TRBJ1-1
V gene: TRBV5-5
CDR3 protein: ASSLGQVMNTEAF

J gene: TRBJ1-1
V gene: TRBV13
CDR3 protein: ASSKLTGGGGEAF

J gene: TRBJ2-2
V gene: TRBV19
CDR3 protein: ASRTLAGGTGELF

J gene: TRBJ1-6
V gene: TRBV13
CDR3 protein: ASSLGRAGTYNSPLH

J gene: TRBJ1-4
V gene: TRBV27
CDR3 protein: ASSSGTLHGEKLF

J gene: TRBJ2-1
V gene: TRBV23-1
CDR3 protein: ASSQRQGASPTSGSSYNEQF

J gene: TRBJ2-2
V gene: TRBV9
CDR3 protein: ASSGLVNTGELF

J gene: TRBJ2-1
V gene: TRBV19
CDR3 protein: ASSISSGNSNEQF

J gene: TRBJ2-3
V gene: TRBV11-2
CDR3 protein: ASSFEAFPRDTQY

J gene: TRBJ2-3
V gene: TRBV6-1
CDR3 protein: ASSEAWPAVSTDTQY

J gene: TRBJ1-1
V gene: TRBV5-4
CDR3 protein: ASSLGGTGLSTEAF

J gene: TRBJ2-1
V gene: TRBV14
CDR3 protein: ASSRGTGMF

J gene: TRBJ1-4
V gene: TRBV7-9
CDR3 protein: ASSSGTGDEKLF

J gene: TRBJ1-5
V gene: TRBV19
CDR3 protein: ASRTITGVNQPQH

J gene: TRBJ2-2
V gene: TRBV7-9
CDR3 protein: ASSLIASTGELF

J gene: TRBJ1-5
V gene: TRBV5-6
CDR3 protein: ASSLGRGQPQH

J gene: TRBJ1-4
V gene: TRBV18
CDR3 protein: ASSRGQGGGEKLF

J gene: TRBJ1-1
V gene: TRBV19
CDR3 protein: ASSHRGVGTEAF

J gene: TRBJ2-3
V gene: TRBV6-1
CDR3 protein: ASSDLSGGATDTQY

J gene: TRBJ1-1
V gene: TRBV7-8
CDR3 protein: ASSPGQGRGAF

J gene: TRBJ2-6
V gene: TRBV19
CDR3 protein: ASSTGTRGANVLT

J gene: TRBJ2-2
V gene: TRBV4-3
CDR3 protein: ASSRTGGITEGTGELF

J gene: TRBJ1-6
V gene: TRBV7-3
CDR3 protein: ASSLRPGADSPLH

J gene: TRBJ2-4
V gene: TRBV6-1
CDR3 protein: ASSDGTADIQY

J gene: TRBJ1-5
V gene: TRBV6-1
CDR3 protein: ASSEQAYNQPQH

J gene: TRBJ1-5
V gene: TRBV7-2
CDR3 protein: ASSYTGGSNQPQH

J gene: TRBJ2-7
V gene: TRBV7-2
CDR3 protein: ASSLETVVGEQY

J gene: TRBJ2-3
V gene: TRBV6-5
CDR3 protein: ASTSPSGGGDTQY

J gene: TRBJ1-1
V gene: TRBV9
CDR3 protein: ASSVGRWGEAF

J gene: TRBJ2-2
V gene: TRBV6-4
CDR3 protein: ASRTALNTGELF

J gene: TRBJ1-6
V gene: TRBV19
CDR3 protein: ASSRTPGQVTNSPLH

J gene: TRBJ2-7
V gene: TRBV5-1
CDR3 protein: ASRAGQARSYEQY

J gene: TRBJ1-4
V gene: TRBV6-2/TRBV6-3
CDR3 protein: ASSYEDRGGEKLF

J gene: TRBJ2-7
V gene: TRBV28
CDR3 protein: ASSGTSYEQY

J gene: TRBJ1-2
V gene: TRBV3-1/TRBV3-2
CDR3 protein: ASSLFEGFYGYT

J gene: TRBJ2-7
V gene: TRBV7-9
CDR3 protein: ASSPGQAASYEQY

J gene: TRBJ2-1
V gene: TRBV7-8
CDR3 protein: ASSWDRNLYNEQF